The 24 T cell receptor beta chains presented below share a single source sample, sequenced in a study of T-cell memory formation after mild COVID-19. TCRdb used MiXCR to reprocess the 5' RACE reads, holding one entry per CDR3 protein. The sample has roughly 450,000 distinct CDR3 sequences, more than 15% seen once; the top ten hold about 22%. Sequencing was carried out using PBMCs or a T cell subset sorted from them (not recorded which). These receptors were taken from a man in his late teens or twenties who had mild COVID-19 (a few samples of this study predate the infection). Cell type and time point are not known.

This clonotype has just a few counts. This chain joins TRBV4-2 and TRBJ2-3; D is unresolved. CDR3 size: 15 residues. Trimming stripped 0 bases from V and 4 bases from J, with 11 bases between. Per germline, CDR1 LGHNA and CDR2 YNFKEQ. DNA of the CDR3: TGTGCCAGCAGCCAAGATCTCCGGGCCCCAGATACGCAGTATTTT. It codes for CASSQDLRAPDTQYF.

The chain employs TRBV6-5 and TRBJ1-2; TRBD1 aligns across 7 bases. CDR1 MNHEY and CDR2 SVGAGI come from the germline V gene. The V gene end was trimmed by 6 bases and the J gene end by 4 bases; junction bases not matched to a gene: 8. CDR3 length: 14 amino acids. In DNA, the CDR3 is TGTGCCAGCAGACAGGGACAGTTAGTCTATGGCTACACCTTC. This translates into CASRQGQLVYGYTF.

V usage is TRBV5-1 and J usage is TRBJ2-7; D is uncertain. Germline V gene lookup returns CDR1 SGHRS and CDR2 YFSETQ. Trimming took 4 bases from V and 1 from J, leaving 15 bases between them. The CDR3 spans 15 residues. The CDR3 spells CASSPGAGTSYEQYF. The CDR3 DNA is TGCGCCAGCAGCCCCGGCGCTGGAACGTCCTACGAGCAGTACTTC.

This clonotype has only a few counts. Written as DNA, the CDR3 is TGTGCCAGCAGTGGTAGCGGGGGGGCCCCAGATACGCAGTATTTT. The encoded protein is CASSGSGGAPDTQYF. This rearrangement joins TRBV6-4 to TRBJ2-3; TRBD2 matches 11 bases. The V segment lost 4 bases and the J segment 4 bases; nucleotides outside the gene matches: 4. The CDR3 extends over 15 amino acids. CDR1 is MRHNA, CDR2 SNTAGT, per germline.

This clonotype was observed a few times. The J gene is TRBJ2-5, the V gene TRBV7-9; possibly TRBD1 or TRBD2 for D (6 bases each). V lost 0 bases and J lost 4, with 15 bases in between. This CDR3 is 16 amino acids long. Germline V CDR1 and CDR2: SEHNR, FQNEAQ (reference sequence). The CDR3 nucleotides are TGTGCCAGCAGCTTAGCGCGTGGGGGGCCCGGAGAGACCCAGTACTTC. This encodes CASSLARGGPGETQYF.

This sequence joins TRBV6-5 and TRBJ2-3; 9 bases fit TRBD2. The V segment lost 5 bases and the J segment 2 bases; nucleotides outside the gene matches: 8. Germline CDR1 MNHEY, CDR2 SVGAGI. This CDR3 has 16 amino acids. In DNA form, the CDR3 reads TGTGCCAGCAGTGCCCTTAGCGGGGGCGCCACAGATACGCAGTATTTT. Residues: CASSALSGGATDTQYF.

This chain uses TRBV20-1 with TRBJ2-7; 7 positions match TRBD1. This CDR3 contains 13 residues. Germline lookup yields CDR1 DFQATT and CDR2 SNEGSKA (reference sequence). V shed 4 bases, J shed 0 bases, and the junction held 3 bases outside the gene matches. CDR3 in amino acids: CSAIGGHSYEQYF. CDR3 DNA sequence: TGCAGTGCTATAGGGGGCCACTCCTACGAGCAGTACTTC.

This clonotype was detected only a few times. The rearrangement uses TRBV12-3 or TRBV12-4 and TRBJ2-7, with a possible D match to TRBD2 (5 bases). The CDR3 loop spans 13 amino acids. Trimming shortened V by 7 bases and J by 3 bases, and 13 bases separated the two germline ends. The DNA for the CDR3 is TGTGCCAGCACTTTCGGACGGGGCTACGAGCAGTACTTC. Encoded protein: CASTFGRGYEQYF.

The chain joins TRBV5-8 to TRBJ1-1; maybe TRBD1 (5 bases). Germline CDR1 and CDR2: SGHTS and YDEGEE. V lost 1 base to trimming and J lost 1 base, with 8 bases between them. The length of the CDR3 is 14 residues. The CDR3 DNA reads as TGTGCCAGCAGCTTGACAAGGGGGAACACTGAAGCTTTCTTT. This encodes CASSLTRGNTEAFF.

This clonotype was observed at least ten times. CDR3 coding DNA: TGTGCCAGCAGCTTCTCCGGACAGGGGGCGCGCAGCACCGGGGAGCTGTTTTTT. This gives the protein CASSFSGQGARSTGELFF. The chain couples TRBV7-3 to TRBJ2-2; TRBD1 matches 11 bases. The V gene's germline CDR1 is SGHTA and CDR2 FQGTGA. The CDR3 is 18 amino acids. Trimming at V came to 3 bases and at J to 4 bases, leaving 10 bases not matched to a gene.

A few counts support this clonotype. The V and J genes are TRBV4-3 and TRBJ2-5; 7 bases align to TRBD2. From germline, CDR1 is LGHNA and CDR2 YSLEER. V was pared by 0 bases and J by 4 bases, with 5 bases of the junction left unmatched. The CDR3 runs 15 residues. Written as DNA, the CDR3 is TGCGCCAGCAGCCAAGATGTGAGCGGGGCAGAGACCCAGTACTTC. Translating gives CASSQDVSGAETQYF.

The V gene is TRBV2, the J gene TRBJ1-1, with D uncertain. V shed 4 bases and J shed 9 bases, with 15 bases lying between them. The CDR3 loop spans 13 amino acids. Germline V gene data show CDR1 as SNHLY and CDR2 as FYNNEI. In DNA, the CDR3 is TGTGCCAGCAGTGCGAGGGTGAGAAGTAAAGCTTTCTTT. Protein product: CASSARVRSKAFF.

This clonotype was observed a handful of times. The chain employs TRBV7-9 and TRBJ2-5; no clear D. Germline lookup yields CDR1 SEHNR and CDR2 FQNEAQ (reference sequence). The CDR3 loop spans 15 amino acids. Trimming cost V 5 bases and J 1 base, with 14 bases left between them. The DNA for the CDR3 is TGTGCCAGCAGCCCCCCAGTATTGGGCCAAGAGACCCAGTACTTC. Amino acids: CASSPPVLGQETQYF. Full variable domain (outside the CDR3, taken from reference TRBV7-9 and TRBJ2-5): DTGVSQNPRHKITKRGQNVTFRCDPISEHNRLYWYRQTLGQGPEFLTYFQNEAQLEKSRLLSDRFSAERPKGSFSTLEIQRTEQGDSAMYLCASSPPVLGQETQYFGPGTRLLVL.

This clonotype was seen repeatedly, ten times or more. V gene TRBV11-2 combines with J gene TRBJ1-3; D remains unclear. The V gene's germline CDR1 is SGHAT and CDR2 FQNNGV. Trimming removed 1 base from V and 0 bases from J, with 4 bases in between. The CDR3 runs 14 residues. CDR3 sequence reads: CASSLGGSGNTIYF. Written as DNA, the CDR3 is TGTGCCAGCAGCTTAGGGGGCTCTGGAAACACCATATATTTT. Looking up the rest from reference TRBV11-2 and TRBJ1-3 gives the full variable domain: EAGVAQSPRYKIIEKRQSVAFWCNPISGHATLYWYQQILGQGPKLLIQFQNNGVVDDSQLPKDRFSAERLKGVDSTLKIQPAKLEDSAVYLCASSLGGSGNTIYFGEGSWLTVV.

J is TRBJ2-5 and V is TRBV10-1; D is possibly TRBD1 (5 bases). This CDR3 is built from 14 residues. V lost 0 bases and J lost 3, with 8 bases in between. Germline V gene lookup returns CDR1 WNHNN and CDR2 SYGVQD (reference sequence). CDR3 residues: CASSESKGKETQYF. The DNA for the CDR3 is TGCGCCAGCAGTGAGTCGAAGGGGAAAGAGACCCAGTACTTC.

This clonotype was seen only a few times. The chain couples TRBV4-2 to TRBJ2-3, with D perhaps given as TRBD1 or TRBD2 (6 bases each). The germline V gene encodes CDR1 LGHNA and CDR2 YNFKEQ. The CDR3 length is 17 residues. Trimming shortened V by 4 bases and J by 5 bases, and 22 bases separated the two germline ends. Here the CDR3 reads CASSPQAPGAGKDTQYF. The CDR3, as DNA: TGTGCCAGCAGCCCTCAGGCCCCGGGGGCCGGAAAAGATACGCAGTATTTT.

This clonotype was recorded many times. The chain links TRBV7-8 to TRBJ2-3; 10 nucleotides line up with TRBD1. Germline CDR1 is SGHVS and CDR2 is FQNEAQ. V lost 3 bases, J lost 4 bases, and 4 bases stayed unmatched. The CDR3 loop spans 15 amino acids. The CDR3 nucleotides are TGTGCCAGCAGCTTCCAGACAGGGGGCGCAGATACGCAGTATTTT. This gives the protein CASSFQTGGADTQYF.

The table lists this clonotype with many counts. The V gene is TRBV6-2 or TRBV6-3, the J gene TRBJ2-1; the match to TRBD2 covers 8 bases. In germline, CDR1 is MNHEY, CDR2 SVGEGT. J lost 1 base, V lost 5 bases, and 7 bases had no gene match. The CDR3 length is 16 residues. This CDR3 is CASSVTPGGSYNEQFF. DNA of the CDR3: TGTGCCAGCAGTGTCACCCCGGGGGGGTCCTACAATGAGCAGTTCTTC.

The table lists this clonotype with a few counts. This chain uses TRBV11-2 with TRBJ1-2, with TRBD1 as a possible D gene (5 bases). V lost 1 base and J lost 13, with 13 bases in between. The CDR3 is made up of 12 amino acids. The V gene's germline CDR1 is SGHAT and CDR2 FQNNGV. CDR3 in amino acids: CASSLGRTIGTF. The CDR3, as DNA: TGTGCCAGCAGCTTAGGCCGGACAATCGGCACCTTC.

The V and J genes are TRBV4-3 and TRBJ2-6; 10 bases match TRBD1. Germline CDR1 and CDR2: LGHNA and YSLEER. The length of the CDR3 is 17 residues. With 4 bases clipped from V and 4 bases from J, the junction kept 7 bases outside the gene matches. Written as DNA, the CDR3 is TGCGCCAGCAGCCGGGGACAGGGGAAGGCGGGGGCCAACGTCCTGACTTTC. Translation gives CASSRGQGKAGANVLTF.

In its sample, this clonotype was seen many times. The chain recombines TRBV4-2 with TRBJ2-3, with D perhaps TRBD2 (6 bases). Trimming left V 3 bases short and J 2 bases short, with 15 bases between. From germline, CDR1 is LGHNA and CDR2 YNFKEQ. The CDR3 runs 16 residues. This CDR3 reads CASSQVSGEITDTQYF. The DNA of the CDR3 is TGTGCCAGCAGCCAGGTATCGGGGGAAATCACAGATACGCAGTATTTT.

This clonotype was counted a few times. The chain links TRBV4-2 to TRBJ2-7; D gene ambiguous. CDR1 and CDR2 from the germline V gene are LGHNA and YNFKEQ. V lost 4 bases and J 0 bases, leaving 7 bases between the germline ends. CDR3 size: 13 residues. CDR3 in amino acids: CASSPSASYEQYF. The CDR3, as DNA: TGTGCCAGCAGCCCTTCCGCCTCCTACGAGCAGTACTTC.

This clonotype occurred many times. The chain is built from TRBV12-3 or TRBV12-4 and TRBJ2-1; D remains ambiguous. Trimming left V 2 bases short and J 6 bases short, with 5 bases between. The CDR3 loop spans 12 amino acids. As DNA, the CDR3 is TGTGCCAGCAGTTTAATAGGCAATGAGCAGTTCTTC. It specifies CASSLIGNEQFF.

CDR3 residues: CASSTRPNEQFF. The CDR3 nucleotides read TGTGCCAGCAGCACCCGGCCGAATGAGCAGTTCTTC. This chain connects TRBV7-2 to TRBJ2-1; no firm D call. Between the trimmed V and J ends, which lost 5 bases and 7 bases, there was a span of 9 bases. The CDR3 consists of 12 residues. Germline CDR1 is SGHTA and CDR2 is FQGNSA.